Listed here are 15 T cell receptor beta chains from one sample, sequenced in a study of shared clonotypes between healthy human individuals. This table comes from immunoSEQ multiplex PCR, and its TCRdb copy is limited to in-frame clones, with some not included. The data contain over 1.4 million clones, roughly 96% of them singletons. The sequenced sample consisted of naive CD4+ T cells sorted from blood. Described subset: CD45RA+ positively selected. All receptors come from a young man in good health.

The chain is built from TRBV28 and TRBJ2-7; D remains ambiguous. The germline V gene encodes CDR1 MDHEN and CDR2 SYDVKM. With 6 bases removed from V and 2 bases from J, the gap between germline ends came to 14 bases. This CDR3 has 14 residues. CDR3 sequence: CASRRPGAPYEQYF. The CDR3 coding sequence is TGTGCCAGCAGACGTCCAGGAGCCCCCTACGAGCAGTACTTC.

The rearrangement links TRBV15 to TRBJ2-7; 10 positions match TRBD1. The CDR3 runs 16 residues. Germline values: CDR1 LNHNV, CDR2 YYDKDF (reference sequence). With 5 bases clipped from V and 9 bases from J, the junction kept 16 bases outside the gene matches. The CDR3 bases are TGTGCCACCAGCCCAGGTCGACCGGACAGGGGGTCTTGGCAGTACTTC. Translation gives CATSPGRPDRGSWQYF.

This sequence joins TRBV28 and TRBJ1-5, with 9 positions matching TRBD1. In germline, CDR1 is MDHEN, CDR2 SYDVKM. The CDR3 length is 14 residues. With V trimmed by 7 bases and J by 4 bases, 5 bases remained unmatched. This CDR3 reads CASTGQGRNQPQHF. In nucleotides, the CDR3 is TGTGCCAGCACGGGACAGGGAAGAAATCAGCCCCAGCATTTT.

V usage is TRBV5-1 and J usage is TRBJ2-1; 11 bases are a match to TRBD2. The CDR3 covers 15 residues. V dropped 0 bases and J dropped 8; count of bases not matched to a gene: 4. Germline V gene sequence: CDR1 SGHRS, CDR2 YFSETQ. This CDR3 reads CASSLAGTSGHEQFF. Written as DNA, the CDR3 is TGCGCCAGCAGCTTGGCGGGGACTAGCGGACATGAGCAGTTCTTC.

This rearrangement joins TRBV2 to TRBJ1-5; 10 nucleotides line up with TRBD1. Per germline, CDR1 SNHLY and CDR2 FYNNEI. This CDR3 is 17 amino acids long. V lost 2 bases and J lost 6; bases outside the gene matches: 10. CDR3 sequence: CASSESKGQGFFQPQHF. DNA for the CDR3: TGTGCCAGCAGTGAATCGAAGGGACAGGGGTTTTTTCAGCCCCAGCATTTT. The variable domain in full, with the rest retrieved from reference TRBV2 and TRBJ1-5, is EPEVTQTPSHQVTQMGQEVILRCVPISNHLYFYWYRQILGQKVEFLVSFYNNEISEKSEIFDDQFSVERPDGSNFTLKIRSTKLEDSAMYFCASSESKGQGFFQPQHFGDGTRLSIL.

This sequence joins TRBV20-1 and TRBJ2-5; D call uncertain. V shed 6 bases and J shed 5 bases, with 7 bases lying between them. Looked up from germline, CDR1 is DFQATT and CDR2 is SNEGSKA (reference sequence). The CDR3 runs 10 residues. The CDR3 here is CSATSETQYF. The CDR3 nucleotides read TGCAGTGCGACGAGCGAGACCCAGTACTTC.

The gene calls are TRBV11-2 and TRBJ2-5; 7 bases map to TRBD1. The CDR3 totals 15 residues. J gave up 5 bases and V 6 bases, and 12 bases lay outside the gene matches. CDR1 SGHAT and CDR2 FQNNGV come from the germline V gene. CDR3 protein: CASSQIRGRAETQYF. CDR3 DNA sequence: TGTGCCAGCAGTCAAATAAGGGGGCGTGCGGAGACCCAGTACTTC. Based on the CDR3 plus reference TRBV11-2 and TRBJ2-5, the full variable domain is EAGVAQSPRYKIIEKRQSVAFWCNPISGHATLYWYQQILGQGPKLLIQFQNNGVVDDSQLPKDRFSAERLKGVDSTLKIQPAKLEDSAVYLCASSQIRGRAETQYFGPGTRLLVL.

The J gene is TRBJ1-5, the V gene TRBV7-2; D is possibly TRBD1 (5 bases). Trimming shortened V by 0 bases and J by 7 bases, and 13 bases separated the two germline ends. Germline V CDR1 and CDR2: SGHTA, FQGNSA. This CDR3 comprises 15 residues. The CDR3 DNA sequence: TGTGCCAGCAGCTTAGCGGGGCAGGGAGGGCAGCCCCAGCATTTT. This translates into CASSLAGQGGQPQHF.

The rearrangement joins TRBV9 to TRBJ2-5; 9 nucleotides line up with TRBD1. V trimming: 3 bases; J trimming: 4 bases; junction bases outside the gene matches: 16. Per the germline V gene, CDR1 is SGDLS and CDR2 is YYNGEE. CDR3 length equals 18 residues. As DNA, the CDR3 is TGTGCCAGCAGCGACACAGGGGGCGCAGGGCTTTCTGGAGAGACCCAGTACTTC. This encodes CASSDTGGAGLSGETQYF.

This clone appeared once. The V and J genes are TRBV7-6 and TRBJ1-1; D is uncertain. The CDR3 runs to 14 residues. Trimming pared 4 bases from V and 3 bases from J, leaving 12 bases between. CDR1 is SGHVS and CDR2 is FNYEAQ in the germline V gene. The CDR3 reads CASSSLHTDTEAFF. In nucleotides, the CDR3 is TGTGCCAGCAGCTCGCTCCATACTGACACTGAAGCTTTCTTT.

The chain links TRBV7-9 to TRBJ2-1; 9 nucleotides agree with TRBD2. Germline CDR1 SEHNR, CDR2 FQNEAQ (reference sequence). V dropped 4 bases and J dropped 4; count of bases not matched to a gene: 17. The CDR3 length is 19 residues. The CDR3 here is CASSSSGRISMGNYNEQFF. DNA for the CDR3: TGTGCCAGCAGCTCCAGCGGGAGGATTAGTATGGGTAATTACAATGAGCAGTTCTTC.

J is TRBJ2-5 and V is TRBV6-1, with 11 positions matching TRBD1. Trimming at V came to 5 bases and at J to 5 bases, leaving 7 bases not matched to a gene. Germline V lookup: CDR1 MNHNS, CDR2 SASEGT. The CDR3 extends over 15 amino acids. The CDR3 region has the DNA TGTGCCAGCAGTCCCACCGGGACAGGGGGGGAGACCCAGTACTTC. It translates to CASSPTGTGGETQYF.

The chain combines TRBV19 with TRBJ2-1, with TRBD1 matching over 9 bases. The CDR3 is 15 residues long. Germline V gene lookup returns CDR1 LNHDA and CDR2 SQIVND (reference sequence). The ends lost 3 bases at V and 9 bases at J; junction bases unmatched: 9. This chain's CDR3 is CASSIRGQGQGEQFF. The CDR3 region has the DNA TGTGCCAGTAGTATTCGAGGACAGGGACAGGGTGAGCAGTTCTTC. The full variable domain, its missing parts supplied by reference TRBV19 and TRBJ2-1, is DGGITQSPKYLFRKEGQNVTLSCEQNLNHDAMYWYRQDPGQGLRLIYYSQIVNDFQKGDIAEGYSVSREKKESFPLTVTSAQKNPTAFYLCASSIRGQGQGEQFFGPGTRLTVL.

The gene calls are TRBV6-5 and TRBJ2-1; no clear D gene. From germline, CDR1 is MNHEY and CDR2 SVGAGI. The V gene lost 6 bases and the J gene lost 5 bases, with 17 bases spanning the gap. CDR3 length: 15 residues. This CDR3 is CASRDPSSWNNEQFF. DNA of the CDR3: TGTGCCAGCAGGGACCCGAGTTCCTGGAACAATGAGCAGTTCTTC.

The V gene is TRBV19, the J gene TRBJ1-3; D unresolved. CDR3 length: 17 amino acids. In germline, CDR1 is LNHDA, CDR2 SQIVND (reference sequence). V was shortened by 0 bases and J by 4 bases, with 16 bases between the two germline ends. Here the CDR3 reads CASSIDRGLQAGNTIYF. In DNA form, the CDR3 reads TGTGCCAGTAGTATAGATCGAGGACTCCAGGCGGGAAACACCATATATTTT.